This T cell receptor (beta chain) appears in the sequencing data of a study of T cells after yellow fever vaccination. Findings and caveats of the study: Researchers report a weaker secondary response that nonetheless peaked faster, day 5 versus 15. Booster sampling recovered most clones from primary vaccination (approximately 97% CD4, roughly 90% CD8). A small share of clonotypes appeared in both CD4 and CD8 compartments.

Universal primer sites and UMIs were introduced during 5'RACE template-switching synthesis of TCR cDNA. TCRdb recomputed calls from the 5' RACE reads with MiXCR, one row per CDR3 protein. The sample carries roughly 50,000 distinct CDR3 sequences, 7% to 8.5% recorded once. Germline assignment: CDR1 LGHNA and CDR2 YSLEER. J was trimmed by 4 bases and V by 4 bases; bases with no gene match: 10. CDR3 length: 15 amino acids. This clonotype occurred many times. Antigen specificity is unknown. This specimen was CD8+ T cells sorted from PBMCs, taken roughly 15 days after the first yellow fever vaccination. The chain has TRBV4-3 and TRBJ2-7; 7 nucleotides align to TRBD2. The origin of this receptor is a man aged 18 to 29 who received the YFV17D yellow fever vaccine. The CDR3 DNA is TGCGCCAGCAGCCCATCTGGGACCGGGGGGTACGAGCAGTACTTC. Encoded protein: CASSPSGTGGYEQYF.